This entry concerns a single T cell receptor (beta chain). These data belong to a study of OX40 agonist ivuxolimab in advanced cancers. The germline CDR1 and CDR2 sequences are GTSNPN and SVGIG (reference sequence). CDR3 length: 20 residues. Between the trimmed V and J ends, which lost 0 bases and 0 bases, there was a span of 21 bases. Sequencing was performed with immunoSEQ multiplex PCR; in TCRdb, only in-frame clones are kept and a portion is missing. Of 7,000 or so clones listed, about 74% were seen once; the top ten hold around 37%. The TCR originated in an adult with an advanced solid tumor such as melanoma, head and neck, liver or kidney cancer. The specimen was CD4+ or CD8+ T cells sorted from blood, collected in a trial of the OX40 agonist ivuxolimab. The J gene is TRBJ2-6, the V gene TRBV30; D is undetermined. The CDR3 loop is CAWSVISYSITGSGANVLTF. CDR3 DNA: TGTGCCTGGAGTGTAATATCGTACTCTATCACTGGCTCTGGGGCCAACGTCCTGACTTTC.